One and the same sample provided the 2 T cell receptor beta chains below, sequenced in a study of T cell responses to AZD1222 COVID-19 vaccine (dated by TCRdb to about 2021). The library was made by the immunoSEQ multiplex PCR assay. TCRdb took over this immuneACCESS table, retaining in-frame rearrangements with V and J assigned. Such tables are incomplete; in checked studies, under half of the missing clones stem from an unresolved V gene, and the remainder is unexplained. This sample has about 100,000 clones in its table, and about 87% of those were observed once. The ten largest account for 1.8% of the sample. The sample's time point label, decoded: baseline before first vaccination. The specimen was peripheral blood, collected on day 0 of AZD1222 vaccination. These receptors came from an adult in good health.

V usage is TRBV6-1 and J usage is TRBJ1-2, with 7 bases identical to TRBD1. Trimming took 2 bases from V and 3 from J; bases not matched to a gene: 3. In germline, CDR1 is MNHNS, CDR2 SASEGT. The CDR3 has 14 residues. CDR3 nucleotides: TGTGCCAGCAGTGAAACAGGGGCGGACTATGGCTACACCTTC. It yields the protein CASSETGADYGYTF.

This chain uses TRBV7-2 with TRBJ2-3, with D possibly matching TRBD2 (5 bases). The CDR3 is 15 residues long. Per the germline V gene, CDR1 is SGHTA and CDR2 is FQGNSA. Deletions cut 2 bases from V and 5 bases from J, with 14 bases between. CDR3 nucleotide sequence: TGTGCCAGCAGCTTAACTAGAGGAGGAGGAGATACGCAGTATTTT. Its translation: CASSLTRGGGDTQYF.